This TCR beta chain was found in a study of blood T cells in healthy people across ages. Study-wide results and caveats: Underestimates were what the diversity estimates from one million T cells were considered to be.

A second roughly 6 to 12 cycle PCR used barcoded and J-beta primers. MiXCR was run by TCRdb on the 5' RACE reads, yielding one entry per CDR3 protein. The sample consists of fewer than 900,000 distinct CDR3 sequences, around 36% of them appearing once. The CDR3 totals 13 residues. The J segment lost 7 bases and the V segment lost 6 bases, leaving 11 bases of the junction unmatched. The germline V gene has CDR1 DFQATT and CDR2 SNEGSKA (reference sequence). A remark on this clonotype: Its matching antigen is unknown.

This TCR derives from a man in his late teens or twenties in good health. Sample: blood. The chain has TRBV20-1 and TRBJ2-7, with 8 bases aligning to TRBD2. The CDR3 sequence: CSALGSGAREQYF. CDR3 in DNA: TGCAGTGCACTGGGTAGCGGGGCGCGGGAGCAGTACTTC.